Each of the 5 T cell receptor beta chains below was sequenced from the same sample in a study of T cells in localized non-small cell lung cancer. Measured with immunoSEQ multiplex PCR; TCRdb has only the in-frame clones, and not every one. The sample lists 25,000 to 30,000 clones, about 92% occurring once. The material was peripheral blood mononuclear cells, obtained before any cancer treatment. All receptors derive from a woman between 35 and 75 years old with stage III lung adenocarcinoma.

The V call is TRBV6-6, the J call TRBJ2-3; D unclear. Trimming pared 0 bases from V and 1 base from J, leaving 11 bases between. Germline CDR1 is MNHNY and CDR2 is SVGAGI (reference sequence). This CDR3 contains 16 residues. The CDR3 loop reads CASSYSRQVGTDTQYF. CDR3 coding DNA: TGTGCCAGCAGTTACTCCCGGCAGGTGGGCACAGATACGCAGTATTTT.

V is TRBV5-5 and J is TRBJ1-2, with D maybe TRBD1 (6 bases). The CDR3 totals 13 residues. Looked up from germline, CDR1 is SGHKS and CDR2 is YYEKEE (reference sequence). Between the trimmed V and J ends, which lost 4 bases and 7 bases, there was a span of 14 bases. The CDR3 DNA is TGTGCCAGCAGCCCCGAAACAGGGTTTGGCTACACCTTC. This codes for CASSPETGFGYTF.

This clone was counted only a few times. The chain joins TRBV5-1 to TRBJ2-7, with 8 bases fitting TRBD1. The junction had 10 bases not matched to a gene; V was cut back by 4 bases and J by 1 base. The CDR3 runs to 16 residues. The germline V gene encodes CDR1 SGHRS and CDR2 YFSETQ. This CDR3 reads CASSLSGQGRSYEQYF. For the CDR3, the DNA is TGCGCCAGCAGCCTCAGCGGACAGGGACGATCCTACGAGCAGTACTTC. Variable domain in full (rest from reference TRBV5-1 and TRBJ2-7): KAGVTQTPRYLIKTRGQQVTLSCSPISGHRSVSWYQQTPGQGLQFLFEYFSETQRNKGNFPGRFSGRQFSNSRSEMNVSTLELGDSALYLCASSLSGQGRSYEQYFGPGTRLTVT.

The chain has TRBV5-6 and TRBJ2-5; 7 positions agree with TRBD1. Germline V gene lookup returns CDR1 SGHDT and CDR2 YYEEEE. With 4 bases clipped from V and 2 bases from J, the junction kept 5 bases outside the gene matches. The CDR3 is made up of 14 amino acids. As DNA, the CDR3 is TGTGCCAGCAGCGCATGGACAGGACAAGAGACCCAGTACTTC. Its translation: CASSAWTGQETQYF.

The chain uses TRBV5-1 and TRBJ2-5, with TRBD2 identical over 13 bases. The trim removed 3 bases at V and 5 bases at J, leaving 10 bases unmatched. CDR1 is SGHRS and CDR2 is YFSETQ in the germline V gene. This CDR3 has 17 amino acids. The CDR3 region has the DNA TGCGCCAGCAGCTCGGGGACTAGCGGGGACTTGGGGGAGACCCAGTACTTC. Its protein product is CASSSGTSGDLGETQYF.